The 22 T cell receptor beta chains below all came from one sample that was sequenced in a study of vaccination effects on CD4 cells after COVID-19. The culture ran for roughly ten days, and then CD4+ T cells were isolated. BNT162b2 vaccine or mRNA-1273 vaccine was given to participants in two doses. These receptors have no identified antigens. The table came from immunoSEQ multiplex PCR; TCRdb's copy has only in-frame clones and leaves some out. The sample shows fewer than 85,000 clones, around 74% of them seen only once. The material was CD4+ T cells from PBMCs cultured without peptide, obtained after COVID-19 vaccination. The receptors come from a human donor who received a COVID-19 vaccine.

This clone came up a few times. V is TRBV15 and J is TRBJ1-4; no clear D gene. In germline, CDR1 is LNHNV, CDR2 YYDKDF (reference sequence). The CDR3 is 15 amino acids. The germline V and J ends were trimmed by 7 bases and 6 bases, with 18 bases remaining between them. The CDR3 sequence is CATKTQQNKHEKLFF. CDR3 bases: TGTGCCACCAAAACCCAACAGAACAAACATGAAAAACTGTTTTTT.

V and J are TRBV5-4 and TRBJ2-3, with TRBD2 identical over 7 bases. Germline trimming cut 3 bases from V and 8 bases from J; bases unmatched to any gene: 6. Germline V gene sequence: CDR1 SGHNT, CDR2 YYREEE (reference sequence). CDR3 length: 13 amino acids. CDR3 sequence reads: CASSSAGEGTQYF. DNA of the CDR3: TGTGCCAGCAGCTCCGCGGGGGAGGGTACGCAGTATTTT.

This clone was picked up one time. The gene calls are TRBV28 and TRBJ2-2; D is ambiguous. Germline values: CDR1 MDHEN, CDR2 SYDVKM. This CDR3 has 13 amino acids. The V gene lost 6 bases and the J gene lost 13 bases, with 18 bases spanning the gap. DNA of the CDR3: TGTGCCAGCAGGACCTTGAGTCCAGTCGGGCTGTTTTTT. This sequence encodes CASRTLSPVGLFF.

The CDR3 DNA sequence: TGTGCCAGCAGAGGATGGGCGGGGCCCACCGGGGAGCTGTTTTTT. It is translated as CASRGWAGPTGELFF. The chain is built from TRBV2 and TRBJ2-2, with a weak D call TRBD2 (6 bases). This CDR3 region has 15 residues. V lost 6 bases, J lost 4 bases, and 15 bases lay in between. Germline V gene lookup returns CDR1 SNHLY and CDR2 FYNNEI.

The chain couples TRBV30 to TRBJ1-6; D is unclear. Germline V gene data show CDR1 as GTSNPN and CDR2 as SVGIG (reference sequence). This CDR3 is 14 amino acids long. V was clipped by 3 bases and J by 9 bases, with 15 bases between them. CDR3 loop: CAWSTLVGGSPLHF. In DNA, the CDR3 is TGTGCCTGGAGCACCCTGGTGGGAGGTTCACCCCTCCACTTT.

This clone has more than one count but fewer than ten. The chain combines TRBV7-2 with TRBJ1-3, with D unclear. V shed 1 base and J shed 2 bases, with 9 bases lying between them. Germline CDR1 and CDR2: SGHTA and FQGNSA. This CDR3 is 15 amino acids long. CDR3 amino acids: CASSLGPAAGNTIYF. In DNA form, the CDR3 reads TGTGCCAGCAGCTTAGGCCCCGCAGCTGGAAACACCATATATTTT. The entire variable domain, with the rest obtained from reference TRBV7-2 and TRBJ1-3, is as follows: GAGVSQSPSNKVTEKGKDVELRCDPISGHTALYWYRQSLGQGLEFLIYFQGNSAPDKSGLPSDRFSAERTGGSVSTLTIQRTQQEDSAVYLCASSLGPAAGNTIYFGEGSWLTVV.

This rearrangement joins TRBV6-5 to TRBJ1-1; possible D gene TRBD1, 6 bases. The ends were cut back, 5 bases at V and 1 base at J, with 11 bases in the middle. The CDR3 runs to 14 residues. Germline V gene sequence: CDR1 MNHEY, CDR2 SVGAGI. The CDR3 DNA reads TGTGCCAGCAGTCATCAGGACAGGAACACTGAAGCTTTCTTT. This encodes CASSHQDRNTEAFF.

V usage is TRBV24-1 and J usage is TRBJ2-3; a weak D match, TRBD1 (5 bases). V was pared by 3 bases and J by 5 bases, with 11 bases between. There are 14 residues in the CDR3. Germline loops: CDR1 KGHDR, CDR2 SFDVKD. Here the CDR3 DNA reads TGTGCCACCAGTGATCCCGCCAGGGAAGATACGCAGTATTTT. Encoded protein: CATSDPAREDTQYF.

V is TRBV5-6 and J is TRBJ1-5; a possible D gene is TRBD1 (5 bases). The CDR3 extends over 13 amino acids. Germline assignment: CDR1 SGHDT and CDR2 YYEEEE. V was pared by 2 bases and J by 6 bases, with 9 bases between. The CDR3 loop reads CASSLGEGQPQHF. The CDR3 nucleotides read TGTGCCAGCAGCTTAGGGGAGGGTCAGCCCCAGCATTTT.

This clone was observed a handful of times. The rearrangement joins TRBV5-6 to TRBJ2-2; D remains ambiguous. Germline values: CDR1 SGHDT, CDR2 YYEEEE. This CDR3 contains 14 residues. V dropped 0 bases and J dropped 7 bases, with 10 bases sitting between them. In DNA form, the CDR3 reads TGTGCCAGCAGCTTGGATCTGGGCCGCGGGGAGCTGTTTTTT. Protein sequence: CASSLDLGRGELFF. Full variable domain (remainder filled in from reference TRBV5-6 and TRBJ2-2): DAGVTQSPTHLIKTRGQQVTLRCSPKSGHDTVSWYQQALGQGPQFIFQYYEEEERQRGNFPDRFSGHQFPNYSSELNVNALLLGDSALYLCASSLDLGRGELFFGEGSRLTVL.

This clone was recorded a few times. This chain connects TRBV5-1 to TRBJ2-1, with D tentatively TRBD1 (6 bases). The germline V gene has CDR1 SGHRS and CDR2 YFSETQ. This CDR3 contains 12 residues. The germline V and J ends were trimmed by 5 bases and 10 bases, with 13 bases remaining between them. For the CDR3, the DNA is TGCGCCAGCAGGTTTGATACAGGGGAGCAGTTCTTC. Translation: CASRFDTGEQFF.

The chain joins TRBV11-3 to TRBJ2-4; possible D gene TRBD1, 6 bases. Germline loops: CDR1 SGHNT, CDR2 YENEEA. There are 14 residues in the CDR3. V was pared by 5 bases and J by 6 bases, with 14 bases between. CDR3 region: CASSLGDTLNIQYF. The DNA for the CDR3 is TGTGCCAGCAGCCTAGGGGACACCTTAAACATTCAGTACTTC.

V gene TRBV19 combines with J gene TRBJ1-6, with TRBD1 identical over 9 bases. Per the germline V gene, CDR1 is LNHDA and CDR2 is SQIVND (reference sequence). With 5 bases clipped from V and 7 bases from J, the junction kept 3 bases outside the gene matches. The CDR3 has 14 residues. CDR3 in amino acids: CASSRDRANSPLHF. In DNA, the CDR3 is TGTGCCAGTAGTCGGGACAGGGCGAATTCACCCCTCCACTTT.

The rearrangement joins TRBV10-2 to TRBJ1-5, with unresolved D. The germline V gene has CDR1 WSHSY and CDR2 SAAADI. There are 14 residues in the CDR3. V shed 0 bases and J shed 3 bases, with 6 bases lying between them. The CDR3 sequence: CASSESGINQPQHF. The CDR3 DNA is TGCGCCAGCAGTGAGTCAGGGATCAATCAGCCCCAGCATTTT.

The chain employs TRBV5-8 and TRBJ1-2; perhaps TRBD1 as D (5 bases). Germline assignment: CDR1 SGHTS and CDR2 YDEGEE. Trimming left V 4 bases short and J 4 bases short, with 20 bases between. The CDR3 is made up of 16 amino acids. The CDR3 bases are TGTGCCAGCAGCCCCCAGGGCAGGGCCCTTGCCTATGGCTACACCTTC. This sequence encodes CASSPQGRALAYGYTF.

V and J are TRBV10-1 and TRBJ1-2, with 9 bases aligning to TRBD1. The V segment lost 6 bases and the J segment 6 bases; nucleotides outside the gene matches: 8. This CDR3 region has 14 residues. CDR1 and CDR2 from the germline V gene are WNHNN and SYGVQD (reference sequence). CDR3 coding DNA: TGCGCCAGCAGGGCTACAGGACAGGGGAATGGCTACACCTTC. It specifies CASRATGQGNGYTF.

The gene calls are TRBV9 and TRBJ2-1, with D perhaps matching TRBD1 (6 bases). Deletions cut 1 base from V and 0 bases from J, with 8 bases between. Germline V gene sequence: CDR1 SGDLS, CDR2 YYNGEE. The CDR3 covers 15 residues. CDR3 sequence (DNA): TGTGCCAGCAGCGTAACAGGGAGCTCCTACAATGAGCAGTTCTTC. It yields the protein CASSVTGSSYNEQFF.

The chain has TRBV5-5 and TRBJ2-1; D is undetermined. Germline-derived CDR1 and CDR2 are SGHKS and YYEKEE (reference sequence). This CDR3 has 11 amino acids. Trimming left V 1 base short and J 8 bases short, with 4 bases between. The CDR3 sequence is CASSLTHEQFF. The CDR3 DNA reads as TGTGCCAGCAGCTTGACCCATGAGCAGTTCTTC.

Here the CDR3 reads CASTRTGGNEAFF. DNA for the CDR3: TGTGCCAGCACTCGGACAGGGGGGAATGAAGCTTTCTTT. V usage is TRBV6-5 and J usage is TRBJ1-1; 10 bases map to TRBD1. V dropped 7 bases and J dropped 7; count of bases not matched to a gene: 6. CDR3 length: 13 residues. The germline gives CDR1 MNHEY, CDR2 SVGAGI.

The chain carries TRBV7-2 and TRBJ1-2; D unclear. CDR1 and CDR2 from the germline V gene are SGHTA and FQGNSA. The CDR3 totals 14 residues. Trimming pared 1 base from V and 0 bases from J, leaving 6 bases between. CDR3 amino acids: CASSLDRANYGYTF. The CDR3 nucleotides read TGTGCCAGCAGCTTAGATAGAGCTAACTATGGCTACACCTTC.

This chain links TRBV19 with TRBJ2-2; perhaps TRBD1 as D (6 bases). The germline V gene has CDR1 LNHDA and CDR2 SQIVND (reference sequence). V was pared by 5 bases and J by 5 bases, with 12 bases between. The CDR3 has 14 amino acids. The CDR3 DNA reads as TGTGCCAGTAGTCTAAAGACAGGAACCGGGGAGCTGTTTTTT. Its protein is CASSLKTGTGELFF.

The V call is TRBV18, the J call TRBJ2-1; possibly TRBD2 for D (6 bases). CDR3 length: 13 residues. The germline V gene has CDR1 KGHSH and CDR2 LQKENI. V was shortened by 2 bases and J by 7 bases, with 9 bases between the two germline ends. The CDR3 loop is CASSPGGKNEQFF. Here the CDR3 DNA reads TGTGCCAGCTCACCAGGGGGGAAGAATGAGCAGTTCTTC.